This record concerns one T cell receptor (beta chain) sequence. The target of this receptor is not known. No base-level quality is on record; no much larger clone is a single base apart. A second Seattle source provided samples from volunteer blood donors who had recovered from COVID-19. The collaborating institutions used their own protocols to collect whole blood in K2EDTA tubes. For TCRbeta analysis, collaborator samples were shipped as frozen whole blood, as isolated PBMCs, or as DNA extracted from either sample type. The data stem from a study of blood T cell repertoires in COVID-19 (dated by TCRdb to the early 2020s). Study-level background: Samples from collaborators originated in the United States, Italy and Spain and spanned both the acute and convalescent phases of COVID-19. Samples were obtained from the ongoing ImmuneRACE study (first 160 participants) and from about 1,300 subjects provided by 6 global collaborators. Deeply sampled blood TCRbeta repertoires from subjects exposed to, actively infected with, or recovered from COVID-19 were included in the dataset. Nearly every sample came with metadata listing a de-identified subject ID, COVID-19 status, age in years and sex. Where available, HLA class I and class II types were taken from metadata supplied by the sample provider and were not determined by assay-based typing. The prospective study material was composed of cDNA or gDNA derived from T cells, B-cell-depleted T cells, or PBMCs. A freely available public database, intended as a resource for researchers studying the immune response to SARS-CoV-2, is where the repertoires were released.

What the research found in general, with its limitations: The quantity of clinical and demographic metadata differed by source and by participant and was supplied without curation.

The immunoSEQ Assay, a bias-controlled multiplex PCR, was used to amplify TCRbeta CDR3 regions from genomic DNA. On the authors' methods: The number of nucleated cells in each sample was estimated from the amplification of reference gene primers within the assay. To quantify the absolute abundance of each unique TCRbeta CDR3 rearrangement, sequence reads were collapsed and filtered. For each sample, productive Simpson clonality was calculated as the square root of Simpson's diversity index across productive rearrangements. Imported from immuneACCESS, the table was reduced by TCRdb to in-frame sequences with V and J called. These copies leave out some clones; in studies compared against another copy, an unresolved V gene accounts for under half, and the cause of the remainder is not known. V and J calls and clone size are as listed in that table; D and trimming were resolved from the DNA. The sample has about 190,000 clones on record, 65% to 80% of them singletons. About 13% of the sample belongs to the ten largest clones.

CDR1 and CDR2, looked up from the germline V gene, are MNHEY and SVGAGI. V gives up 6 bases and J gives up 4 bases, and the segment between their germline ends measures 10 bases. The CDR3 runs 13 residues from the cysteine to the phenylalanine. Only the CDR3 portion is preserved as DNA: 39 bases, with reading frame beginning at the first base. Recombination linked TRBV6-5 to TRBJ1-5; a tentative D call is TRBD1 (6 bases match). This receptor was obtained from a man aged 50 to 60 who had recovered from COVID-19. The material sequenced was peripheral blood. CDR3 region: CASRHRENQPQHF. The bases read TGTGCCAGCAGGCACAGGGAAAATCAGCCCCAGCATTTT.